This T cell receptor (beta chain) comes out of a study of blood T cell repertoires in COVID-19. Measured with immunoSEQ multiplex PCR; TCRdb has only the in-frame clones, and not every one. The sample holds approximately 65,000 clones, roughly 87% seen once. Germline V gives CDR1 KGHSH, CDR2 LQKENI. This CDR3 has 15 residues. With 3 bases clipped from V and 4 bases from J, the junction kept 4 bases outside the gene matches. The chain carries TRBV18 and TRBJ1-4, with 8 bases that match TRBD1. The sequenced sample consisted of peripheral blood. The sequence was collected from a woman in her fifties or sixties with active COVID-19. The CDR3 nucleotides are TGTGCCAGCTCACCTTCAGGGGGCTTTAATGAAAAACTGTTTTTT. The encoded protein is CASSPSGGFNEKLFF.